The rows below give T cell receptor beta chains drawn from one sample of a study of blood T cell repertoires in COVID-19. Data came from immunoSEQ multiplex PCR; TCRdb stores just in-frame clones and leaves some out. Among under 250,000 clones listed, 80% to 90% were seen once. Sequenced: peripheral blood. These receptors were obtained from a middle-aged man with active or convalescent COVID-19. Both conserved end residues are part of each CDR3. Fields, in order: clone size, V gene, D gene, J gene, CDR3 protein, CDR3 DNA. The D gene is left open where the match is weak. A row's size may be missing; if present it is once, few, many or a size class.

>.|TRBV7-2|.|TRBJ1-1
CASSTDRNTEAFF
TGTGCCAGCAGCACGGACAGGAACACTGAAGCTTTCTTT
>.|TRBV6-6|TRBD2|TRBJ2-3
CASSYSGGADTQYF
TGTGCCAGCAGTTATAGCGGGGGGGCCGATACGCAGTATTTT
>.|TRBV4-1|.|TRBJ1-6
CASSQDGGHTNSPLHF
TGCGCCAGCAGCCAGGATGGGGGCCATACAAATTCACCCCTCCACTTT
>.|TRBV11-2|.|TRBJ1-1
CASRSTAGHTEAFF
TGTGCCAGCAGATCCACGGCGGGGCACACTGAAGCTTTCTTT
>few|TRBV19|.|TRBJ1-2
CASSITGTNYGYTF
TGTGCCAGTAGTATAACAGGGACAAACTATGGCTACACCTTC
>once|TRBV6-4|.|TRBJ2-1
CASSERHYNEQFF
TGTGCCAGCAGTGAGCGGCATTACAATGAGCAGTTCTTC
>.|TRBV6-4|TRBD2|TRBJ2-3
CASSPGLALSTDTQYF
TGTGCCAGCAGCCCCGGACTAGCGCTTAGCACAGATACGCAGTATTTT
>.|TRBV19|TRBD2|TRBJ2-1
CASSLNRASGHNEQFF
TGTGCCAGTTCCCTAAACCGGGCTAGCGGCCACAATGAGCAGTTCTTC
>.|TRBV28|TRBD2|TRBJ2-3
CASGGSGRAVDTQYF
TGTGCCAGCGGGGGGAGCGGGAGGGCCGTAGATACGCAGTATTTT
>.|TRBV30|.|TRBJ2-7
CAWSVGSGFREQYF
TGTGCCTGGAGTGTAGGGTCGGGGTTTCGCGAGCAGTACTTC
>few|TRBV29-1|.|TRBJ2-2
CSVWGAANTGELFF
TGCAGCGTTTGGGGCGCAGCGAACACCGGGGAGCTGTTTTTT
>.|TRBV2|.|TRBJ1-4
CASSGRGGEKLFF
TGTGCCAGCAGTGGAAGGGGTGGAGAAAAACTGTTTTTT
>.|TRBV6-5|TRBD2|TRBJ2-3
CASRLAGRSTDTQYF
TGTGCCAGCAGATTAGCGGGCCGTAGCACAGATACGCAGTATTTT
>once|TRBV21-1|.|TRBJ2-7
CASSKALEGFAEQYF
TGTGCCAGCAGCAAAGCGCTGGAGGGATTCGCCGAGCAGTACTTC
>.|TRBV24-1|.|TRBJ1-5
CATSDPRQATNQPQHF
TGTGCCACCAGTGATCCACGACAGGCCACCAATCAGCCCCAGCATTTT
>.|TRBV18|TRBD1|TRBJ2-7
CASSPPTGVGSYEQYF
TGTGCCAGCTCACCACCGACAGGGGTTGGTTCCTACGAGCAGTACTTC
>few|TRBV9|TRBD1|TRBJ1-1
CASSVDQGQGPLEAFF
TGTGCCAGCAGCGTAGATCAAGGACAGGGGCCTCTGGAAGCTTTCTTT
>.|TRBV19|TRBD1|TRBJ2-2
CASQAYRDRGNTGELFF
TGTGCCAGTCAAGCCTACCGGGACAGGGGAAACACCGGGGAGCTGTTTTTT
>.|TRBV7-2|.|TRBJ1-6
CASSLDSGPKSPLHF
TGTGCCAGCAGCTTAGATTCAGGGCCCAAATCACCCCTCCACTTT
>.|TRBV19|TRBD1|TRBJ2-3
CASRQGADTQYF
TGTGCCAGTAGGCAGGGGGCAGATACGCAGTATTTT
>.|TRBV5-1|TRBD1|TRBJ1-1
CASSTGQGVATEAFF
TGCGCCAGCAGCACGGGACAGGGGGTGGCCACTGAAGCTTTCTTT
>.|TRBV18|.|TRBJ2-1
CASSPPARGDEQFF
TGTGCCAGCTCACCACCCGCCAGGGGCGATGAGCAGTTCTTC
>.|TRBV19|TRBD1|TRBJ1-4
CASSPGTANEKLFF
TGTGCCAGTAGCCCCGGGACAGCTAATGAAAAACTGTTTTTT
>once|TRBV24-1|.|TRBJ2-5
CATSDLGGRDQETQYF
TGTGCCACCAGTGATTTAGGAGGGCGCGACCAAGAGACCCAGTACTTC
>.|TRBV7-9|.|TRBJ2-7
CASSLAGVHYEQYF
TGTGCCAGCAGCTTAGCAGGGGTTCACTACGAGCAGTACTTC
>.|TRBV29-1|.|TRBJ2-7
CSVETGQVYYEQYF
TGCAGCGTTGAAACAGGACAAGTTTATTACGAGCAGTACTTC
>.|TRBV9|TRBD2|TRBJ2-1
CASSPSPSGAGNEQFF
TGTGCCAGCAGCCCGAGTCCTAGCGGGGCTGGGAATGAGCAGTTCTTC
>.|TRBV10-3|TRBD1|TRBJ1-1
CAITQDRVGANTEAFF
TGTGCCATCACCCAGGACAGGGTAGGTGCGAACACTGAAGCTTTCTTT
>.|TRBV28|TRBD1|TRBJ1-2
CASSLFRGDGYTF
TGTGCCAGCAGTTTATTCAGGGGGGATGGCTACACCTTC
>.|TRBV9|TRBD2|TRBJ2-1
CASSVGTRYNEQFF
TGTGCCAGCAGCGTAGGGACTAGATACAATGAGCAGTTCTTC
>.|TRBV28|TRBD2|TRBJ2-7
CASKGRAGTSAYEQYF
TGTGCCAGCAAGGGTCGCGCCGGGACTAGTGCCTACGAGCAGTACTTC